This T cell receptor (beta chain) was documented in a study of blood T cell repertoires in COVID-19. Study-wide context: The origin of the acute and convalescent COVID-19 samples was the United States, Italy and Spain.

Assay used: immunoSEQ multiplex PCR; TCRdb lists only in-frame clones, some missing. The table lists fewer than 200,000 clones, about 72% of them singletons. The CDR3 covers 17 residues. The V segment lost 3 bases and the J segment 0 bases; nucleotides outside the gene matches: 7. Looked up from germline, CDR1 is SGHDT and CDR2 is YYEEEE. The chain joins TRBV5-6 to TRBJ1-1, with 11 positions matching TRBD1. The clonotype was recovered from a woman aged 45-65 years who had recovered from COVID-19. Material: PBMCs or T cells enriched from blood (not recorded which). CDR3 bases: TGTGCCAGCAGCTACGGACAGGGGGCTCCTATGAACACTGAAGCTTTCTTT. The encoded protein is CASSYGQGAPMNTEAFF.